This record concerns one T cell receptor (beta chain) sequence. The antigen is undetermined. Germline CDR1 is MDHEN and CDR2 is SYDVKM. V lost 8 bases to trimming and J lost 2 bases, with 12 bases between them. This CDR3 comprises 13 residues. Chemo-refractory metastatic non-small-cell lung cancer patients underwent focal radiation alongside CTLA-4 blockade with ipilimumab. This sample stems from a study of radiotherapy plus CTLA-4 blockade in lung cancer. Study-wide results and caveats: Radiotherapy with ipilimumab was followed by blood expansion of tumor-derived clones. It was early blood T cell clone dynamics, with interferon-beta, that reportedly best predicted response.

Repertoires were generated with immunoSEQ multiplex PCR, while TCRdb's copy carries only in-frame clones and drops some. Among approximately 34,000 clones listed, roughly 70% were seen once. The clonotype was recovered from a human donor with non-small cell lung cancer who had stable disease on radiotherapy plus ipilimumab. The chain is built from TRBV28 and TRBJ1-2, with D perhaps matching TRBD1 (6 bases). Sequenced material: peripheral blood, taken from a patient treated with radiotherapy plus ipilimumab. The CDR3 DNA reads as TGTGCCAGCCTCGTGGACAGAAACTATGGCTACACCTTC. This encodes CASLVDRNYGYTF.